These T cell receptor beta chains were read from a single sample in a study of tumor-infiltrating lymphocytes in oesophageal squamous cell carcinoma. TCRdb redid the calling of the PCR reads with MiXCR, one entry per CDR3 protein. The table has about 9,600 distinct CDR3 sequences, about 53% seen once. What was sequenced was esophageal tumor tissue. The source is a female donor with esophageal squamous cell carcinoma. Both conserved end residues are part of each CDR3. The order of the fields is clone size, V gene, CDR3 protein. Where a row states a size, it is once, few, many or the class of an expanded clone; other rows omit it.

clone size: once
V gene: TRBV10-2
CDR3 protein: CASRAGLAIYEQFF

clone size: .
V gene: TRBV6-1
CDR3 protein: CASSPPGQGPHNEQFF

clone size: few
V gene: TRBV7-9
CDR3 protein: CASSLGGRTGEKLFF

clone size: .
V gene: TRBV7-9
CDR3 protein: CASSLGTGIYNEQFF

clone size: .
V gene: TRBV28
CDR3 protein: CASGRGGSNYGYTF

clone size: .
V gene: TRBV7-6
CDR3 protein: CASSIDSSYNEQFF

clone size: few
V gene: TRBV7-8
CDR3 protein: CASSLSETDTQYF

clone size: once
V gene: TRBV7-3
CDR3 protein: CASSLMGKLNIQYF

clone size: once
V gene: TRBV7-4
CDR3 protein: CASSRGLAGKYF

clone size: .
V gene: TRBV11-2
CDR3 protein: CASSRRGSGGYNEQFF

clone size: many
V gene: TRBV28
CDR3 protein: CASSPNRGLIRTNEKLFF

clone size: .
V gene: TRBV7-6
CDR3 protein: CASSSGTGVGGTEAFF

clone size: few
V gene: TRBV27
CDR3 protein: CASSLRRSTDTQYF

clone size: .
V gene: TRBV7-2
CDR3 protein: CASSSDSDTYEQYF

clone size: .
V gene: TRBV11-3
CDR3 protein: CASRPGLAEYNEQYF